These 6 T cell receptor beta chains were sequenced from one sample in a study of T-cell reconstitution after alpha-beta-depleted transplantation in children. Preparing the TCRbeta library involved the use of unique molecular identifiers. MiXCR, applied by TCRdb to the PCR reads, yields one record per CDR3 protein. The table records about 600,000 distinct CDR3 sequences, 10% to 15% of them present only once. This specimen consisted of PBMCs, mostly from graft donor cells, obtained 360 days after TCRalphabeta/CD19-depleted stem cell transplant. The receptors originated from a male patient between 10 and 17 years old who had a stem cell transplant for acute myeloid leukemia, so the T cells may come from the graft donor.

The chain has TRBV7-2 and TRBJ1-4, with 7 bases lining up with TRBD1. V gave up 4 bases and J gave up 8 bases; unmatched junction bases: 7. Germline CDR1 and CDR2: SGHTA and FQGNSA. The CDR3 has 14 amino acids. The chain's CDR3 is CASSSTGEGEKLFF. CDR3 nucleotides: TGTGCCAGCAGCTCAACAGGGGAGGGCGAAAAACTGTTTTTT.

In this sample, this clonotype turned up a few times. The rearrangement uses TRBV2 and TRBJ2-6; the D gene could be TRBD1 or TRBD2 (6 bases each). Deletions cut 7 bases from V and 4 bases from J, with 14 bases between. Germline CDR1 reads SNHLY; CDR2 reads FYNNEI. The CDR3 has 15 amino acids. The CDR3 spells CASIRGLGGANVLTF. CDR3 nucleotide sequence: TGTGCCAGCATCCGGGGGCTGGGCGGGGCCAACGTCCTGACTTTC.

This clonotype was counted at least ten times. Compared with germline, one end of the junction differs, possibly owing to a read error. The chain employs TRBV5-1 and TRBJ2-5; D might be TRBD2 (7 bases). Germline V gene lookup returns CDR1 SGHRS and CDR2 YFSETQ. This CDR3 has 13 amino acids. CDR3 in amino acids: CASSLGGAETQYF. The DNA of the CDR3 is TGTGCCAGCAGTTTAGGGGGGGCGGAGACCCAGTACTTC.

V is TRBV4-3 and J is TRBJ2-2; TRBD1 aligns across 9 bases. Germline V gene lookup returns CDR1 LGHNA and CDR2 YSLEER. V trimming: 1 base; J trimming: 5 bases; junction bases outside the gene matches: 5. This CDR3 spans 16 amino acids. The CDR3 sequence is CASSQGQGVETGELFF. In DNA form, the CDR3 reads TGCGCCAGCAGCCAAGGACAGGGGGTAGAAACCGGGGAGCTGTTTTTT.

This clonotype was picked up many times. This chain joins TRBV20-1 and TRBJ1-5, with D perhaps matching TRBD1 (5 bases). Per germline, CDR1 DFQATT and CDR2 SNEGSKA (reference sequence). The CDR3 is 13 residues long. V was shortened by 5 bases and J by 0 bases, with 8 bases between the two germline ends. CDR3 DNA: TGCAGTGCTTGGGGGTTTAGCAATCAGCCCCAGCATTTT. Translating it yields CSAWGFSNQPQHF.

DNA of the CDR3: TGTGCCAGCAGCCACCGGCTAGCGGTCTCCGGGCAGTACTTC. Translating it yields CASSHRLAVSGQYF. This chain uses TRBV6-1 with TRBJ2-7; TRBD2 matches 7 bases. The germline V gene has CDR1 MNHNS and CDR2 SASEGT. There are 14 residues in the CDR3. Trimming took 6 bases from V and 9 from J; bases not matched to a gene: 14.